This TCR beta chain was identified in a study of T cell repertoires in cytomegalovirus infection. Overall study: An indication of both CMV infection and matching HLA type came from public TCR beta signatures. General study results and limits: Identification of carriers of CMV plus the relevant HLA was performed using cumulative public TCR beta family frequency.

TCRdb reanalysed the reads using MiXCR and keeps one entry per CDR3 protein. The table has a few hundred thousand distinct CDR3 sequences, around two fifths seen once. V lost 6 bases and J lost 4; bases outside the gene matches: 3. CDR1 is MNHNY and CDR2 is SVGAGI in the germline V gene (reference sequence). The CDR3 loop spans 13 amino acids. This clonotype appeared a few times. As yet, its antigen is unknown. The chain couples TRBV6-6 to TRBJ2-7, with 10 bases lining up with TRBD1. The sample consisted of cultured PBMCs, taken from culture after CMV antigen stimulation. This clonotype originated in a human donor in good health (CMV status not recorded). Some clones in this sample may be carry-over from other donors' samples. The CDR3 here is CASRRGQGYEQYF. CDR3 nucleotide sequence: TGTGCCAGCAGGCGGGGACAGGGGTACGAGCAGTACTTC.